These 12 T cell receptor beta chains were sequenced from one sample in a study of blood T cell repertoires in COVID-19. Libraries were prepared by immunoSEQ multiplex PCR; TCRdb keeps only in-frame clonotypes and omits some of them. The sample yields 150,000 to 200,000 clones, approximately 80% seen once. The sample was PBMCs or T cells enriched from blood (not recorded which). The receptor source for this set is a man aged 35-49 years who had recovered from COVID-19.

This sequence joins TRBV6-5 and TRBJ2-3; maybe TRBD1 (5 bases). This CDR3 contains 15 residues. Germline V gives CDR1 MNHEY, CDR2 SVGAGI. V was shortened by 7 bases and J by 0 bases, with 14 bases between the two germline ends. The CDR3 DNA is TGTGCCAGCACCAGGGAAGGTTATAGCACAGATACGCAGTATTTT. Translated: CASTREGYSTDTQYF.

The gene calls are TRBV15 and TRBJ1-5; 7 positions agree with TRBD1. CDR3 length equals 14 residues. V shed 1 base, J shed 5 bases, and the junction held 2 bases outside the gene matches. The V gene's germline CDR1 is LNHNV and CDR2 YYDKDF (reference sequence). Here the CDR3 DNA reads TGTGCCACCAGCAGAGGGGACAGTGATCAGCCCCAGCATTTT. This gives the protein CATSRGDSDQPQHF.

The V call is TRBV4-1, the J call TRBJ2-1, with D perhaps TRBD2 (5 bases). V lost 1 base and J lost 0, with 10 bases in between. The germline CDR1 and CDR2 sequences are MGHRA and YSYEKL. The CDR3 runs 16 residues. CDR3 bases: TGCGCCAGCAGCCAAGGGAGGCCCATCTCCTACAATGAGCAGTTCTTC. Its translation: CASSQGRPISYNEQFF.

The V and J genes are TRBV19 and TRBJ2-1; D perhaps matches TRBD2 (5 bases). V lost 10 bases to trimming and J lost 0 bases, with 16 bases between them. The CDR3 sequence is 15 residues long. Germline assignment: CDR1 LNHDA and CDR2 SQIVND (reference sequence). For the CDR3, the DNA is TGTGCCACCGCGACGACTACTCTCTCCTACAATGAGCAGTTCTTC. This gives the protein CATATTTLSYNEQFF.

V is TRBV5-1 and J is TRBJ2-2; D is uncertain. V lost 1 base, J lost 0 bases, and 10 bases lay in between. CDR3 length equals 16 residues. From germline, CDR1 is SGHRS and CDR2 YFSETQ. The CDR3 nucleotides read TGCGCCAGCAGCTTGAACCTACCTCCGAACACCGGGGAGCTGTTTTTT. Translating it yields CASSLNLPPNTGELFF.

For the CDR3, the DNA is TGTGCCAGCAGCCAATATTACAGCCCCTACGAGCAGTACTTC. This translates into CASSQYYSPYEQYF. The rearrangement uses TRBV3-1 (or the pseudogene TRBV3-2) and TRBJ2-7, with D unclear. In germline, CDR1 is LGHDT, CDR2 YNNKEL (reference sequence). V was shortened by 2 bases and J by 2 bases, with 10 bases between the two germline ends. The CDR3 is 14 amino acids.

The V and J genes are TRBV2 and TRBJ2-3; TRBD2 matches 12 bases. Germline V gives CDR1 SNHLY, CDR2 FYNNEI. Germline trimming cut 5 bases from V and 1 base from J; bases unmatched to any gene: 1. The CDR3 sequence is 15 residues long. For the CDR3, the DNA is TGTGCCAGCAGTCGACTAGCGGGGGGCACAGATACGCAGTATTTT. As protein: CASSRLAGGTDTQYF.

The chain joins TRBV5-4 to TRBJ2-5; 7 bases map to TRBD2. CDR1 and CDR2 from the germline V gene are SGHNT and YYREEE (reference sequence). The CDR3 consists of 15 residues. J was trimmed by 5 bases and V by 5 bases; bases with no gene match: 12. CDR3 DNA: TGTGCCAGCAGTAATGGCGGGGGAGGACTCGAGACCCAGTACTTC. Protein: CASSNGGGGLETQYF.

This chain connects TRBV6-5 to TRBJ2-2; tentatively, D is TRBD1 (6 bases). The ends were cut back, 0 bases at V and 1 base at J, with 9 bases in the middle. Germline loops: CDR1 MNHEY, CDR2 SVGAGI. This CDR3 spans 16 amino acids. Here the CDR3 DNA reads TGTGCCAGCAGTTACTCGGAACAGGGGAACACCGGGGAGCTGTTTTTT. Translated: CASSYSEQGNTGELFF.

The V gene is TRBV7-9, the J gene TRBJ2-3; 12 positions match TRBD1. Germline CDR1 reads SEHNR; CDR2 reads FQNEAQ (reference sequence). With V trimmed by 6 bases and J by 4 bases, 5 bases remained unmatched. The CDR3 sequence is 15 residues long. As DNA, the CDR3 is TGTGCCAGCAGGACGGGACAGGGGGCACCAGATACGCAGTATTTT. Its translation is CASRTGQGAPDTQYF.

The chain recombines TRBV2 with TRBJ1-6, with TRBD1 as a possible D gene (5 bases). The germline V and J ends were trimmed by 4 bases and 7 bases, with 11 bases remaining between them. Germline CDR1 SNHLY, CDR2 FYNNEI. The CDR3 has 14 residues. The CDR3 nucleotides read TGTGCCAGCAGTGTCGCCCGGGGGAATTCACCCCTCCACTTT. Its translation is CASSVARGNSPLHF.

The rearrangement uses TRBV2 and TRBJ2-7; D is unclear. The V gene's germline CDR1 is SNHLY and CDR2 FYNNEI. The CDR3 contains 13 residues. V lost 2 bases and J 2 bases, leaving 7 bases between the germline ends. CDR3 bases: TGTGCCAGCAGTGAACGCAGGACCTACGAGCAGTACTTC. It encodes CASSERRTYEQYF.